This T cell receptor (beta chain) originates from a study of neurological immune-mediated disorders. Points from the study as a whole: Levels of TCR clonal expansion peaked in HTLV-1-associated myelopathy and reached their lowest in multiple sclerosis, under those of healthy controls.

With respect to this clonotype: Its antigen remains unknown.

A total of 2 million PBMCs stored at -80 degrees C provided the unsorted libraries. It was by 5'RACE with 10-nucleotide random UMIs that the cDNA was made. TCRdb re-called the 5' RACE reads through MiXCR, storing one row per CDR3 protein. The table includes 35,000 to 45,000 distinct CDR3 sequences, roughly 7.3% detected once. The specimen sequenced was PBMCs. This sequence originates from a woman in her thirties or forties in good health.

The CDR3 sequence: CASGTLYEQYF. CDR3 nucleotide sequence: TGTGCCAGTGGGACTCTCTATGAGCAGTACTTC. The chain joins TRBV18 to TRBJ2-1; perhaps TRBD2 as D (6 bases). The J call may not be correct, given that the DNA end is closer to TRBJ2-7. The CDR3 contains 11 residues. CDR1 and CDR2 (germline): KGHSH, LQKENI.